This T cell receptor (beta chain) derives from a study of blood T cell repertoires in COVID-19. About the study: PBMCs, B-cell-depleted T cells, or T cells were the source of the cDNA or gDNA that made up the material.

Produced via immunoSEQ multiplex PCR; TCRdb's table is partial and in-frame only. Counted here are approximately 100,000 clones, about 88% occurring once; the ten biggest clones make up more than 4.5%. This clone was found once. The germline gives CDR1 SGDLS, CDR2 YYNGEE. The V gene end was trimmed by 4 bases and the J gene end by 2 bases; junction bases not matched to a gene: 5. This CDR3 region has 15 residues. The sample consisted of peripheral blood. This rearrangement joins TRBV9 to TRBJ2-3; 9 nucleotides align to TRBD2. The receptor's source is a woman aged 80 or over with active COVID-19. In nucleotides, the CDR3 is TGTGCCAGCAGCAGGGGCGGGGGGGACACAGATACGCAGTATTTT. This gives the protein CASSRGGGDTDTQYF.